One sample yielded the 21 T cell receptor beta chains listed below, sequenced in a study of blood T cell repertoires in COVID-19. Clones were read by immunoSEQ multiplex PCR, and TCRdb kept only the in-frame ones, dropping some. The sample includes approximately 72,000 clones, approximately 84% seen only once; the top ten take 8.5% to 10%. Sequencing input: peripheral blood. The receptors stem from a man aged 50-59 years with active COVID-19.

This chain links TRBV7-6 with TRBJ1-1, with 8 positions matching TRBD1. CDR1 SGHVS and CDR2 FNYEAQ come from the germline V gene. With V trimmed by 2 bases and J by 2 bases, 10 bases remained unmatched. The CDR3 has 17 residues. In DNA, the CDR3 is TGTGCCAGCAGCTTATTTTGGCAGGGGGCTGGAAACACTGAAGCTTTCTTT. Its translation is CASSLFWQGAGNTEAFF.

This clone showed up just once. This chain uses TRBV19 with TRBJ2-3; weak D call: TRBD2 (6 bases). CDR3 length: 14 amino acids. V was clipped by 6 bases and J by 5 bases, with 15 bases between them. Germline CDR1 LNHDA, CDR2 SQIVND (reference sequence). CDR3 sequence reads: CASRTGGRQDTQYF. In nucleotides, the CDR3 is TGTGCCAGTAGAACAGGAGGGAGGCAAGATACGCAGTATTTT.

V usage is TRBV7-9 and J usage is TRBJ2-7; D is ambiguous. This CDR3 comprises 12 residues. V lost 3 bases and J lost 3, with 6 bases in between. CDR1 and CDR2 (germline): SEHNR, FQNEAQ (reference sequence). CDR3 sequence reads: CASSFAVYEQYF. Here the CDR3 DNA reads TGTGCCAGCAGCTTTGCAGTCTACGAGCAGTACTTC. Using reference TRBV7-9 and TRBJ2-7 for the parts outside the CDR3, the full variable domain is DTGVSQNPRHKITKRGQNVTFRCDPISEHNRLYWYRQTLGQGPEFLTYFQNEAQLEKSRLLSDRFSAERPKGSFSTLEIQRTEQGDSAMYLCASSFAVYEQYFGPGTRLTVT.

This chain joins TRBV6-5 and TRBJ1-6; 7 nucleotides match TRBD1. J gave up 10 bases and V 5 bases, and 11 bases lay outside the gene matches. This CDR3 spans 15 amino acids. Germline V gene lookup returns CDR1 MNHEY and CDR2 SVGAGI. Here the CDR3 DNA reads TGTGCCAGCAGTACGCACAGGGGTAAGGGCTCACCCCTCCACTTT. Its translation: CASSTHRGKGSPLHF.

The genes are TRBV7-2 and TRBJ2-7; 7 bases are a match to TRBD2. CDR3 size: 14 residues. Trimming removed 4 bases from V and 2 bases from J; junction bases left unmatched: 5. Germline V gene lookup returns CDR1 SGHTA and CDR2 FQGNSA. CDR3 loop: CASSSPTSPYEQYF. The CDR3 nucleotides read TGTGCCAGCAGCTCCCCGACTAGCCCCTACGAGCAGTACTTC.

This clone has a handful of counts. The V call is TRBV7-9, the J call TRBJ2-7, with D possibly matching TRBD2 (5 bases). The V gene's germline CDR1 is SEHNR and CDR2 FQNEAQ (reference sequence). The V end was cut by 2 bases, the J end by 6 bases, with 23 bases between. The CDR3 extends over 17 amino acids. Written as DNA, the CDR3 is TGTGCCAGCAGCTTACCCCCCCGTTCGGGATTTACCCCCGAGCAGTACTTC. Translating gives CASSLPPRSGFTPEQYF.

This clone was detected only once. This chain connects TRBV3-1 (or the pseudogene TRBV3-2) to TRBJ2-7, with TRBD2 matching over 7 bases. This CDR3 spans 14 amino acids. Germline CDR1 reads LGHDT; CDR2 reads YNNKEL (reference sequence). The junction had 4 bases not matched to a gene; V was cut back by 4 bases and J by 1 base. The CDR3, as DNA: TGTGCCAGCAGCCGGGACTACGGTTCCTACGAGCAGTACTTC. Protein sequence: CASSRDYGSYEQYF.

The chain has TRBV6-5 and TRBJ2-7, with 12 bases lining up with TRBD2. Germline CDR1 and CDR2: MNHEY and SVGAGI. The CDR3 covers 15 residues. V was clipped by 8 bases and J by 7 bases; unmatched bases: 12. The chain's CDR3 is CASRLAGAPPWEQYF. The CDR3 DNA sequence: TGTGCCAGCCGACTAGCGGGGGCCCCGCCGTGGGAGCAGTACTTC.

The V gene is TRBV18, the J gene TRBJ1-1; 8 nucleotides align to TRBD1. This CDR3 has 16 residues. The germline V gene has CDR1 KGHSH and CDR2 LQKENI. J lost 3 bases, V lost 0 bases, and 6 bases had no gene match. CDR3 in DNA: TGTGCCAGCTCACCACCGCGGACAGGGAGAGACACTGAAGCTTTCTTT. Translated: CASSPPRTGRDTEAFF.

The CDR3 protein is CASSSGQHQETQYF. CDR3 sequence (DNA): TGTGCCAGCAGCTCTGGACAGCACCAAGAGACCCAGTACTTC. V gene TRBV7-9 combines with J gene TRBJ2-5; D is perhaps TRBD1 (6 bases). V lost 4 bases, J lost 0 bases, and 9 bases lay in between. This CDR3 region has 14 residues. The germline gives CDR1 SEHNR, CDR2 FQNEAQ (reference sequence).

The CDR3 bases are TGCGCCAGCAGGCTGACGGCGGGGGGGCCCCACGAGCAGTACTTC. The encoded protein is CASRLTAGGPHEQYF. This chain links TRBV5-1 with TRBJ2-7; 9 positions match TRBD2. Germline lookup yields CDR1 SGHRS and CDR2 YFSETQ. J gave up 5 bases and V 5 bases, and 11 bases lay outside the gene matches. The CDR3 extends over 15 amino acids.

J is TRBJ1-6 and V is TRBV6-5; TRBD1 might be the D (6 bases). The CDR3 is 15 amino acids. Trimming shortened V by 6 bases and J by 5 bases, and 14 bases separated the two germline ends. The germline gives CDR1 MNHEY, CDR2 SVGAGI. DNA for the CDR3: TGTGCCAGCAGGGCCTTGGGACACGATAATTCACCCCTCCACTTT. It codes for CASRALGHDNSPLHF.

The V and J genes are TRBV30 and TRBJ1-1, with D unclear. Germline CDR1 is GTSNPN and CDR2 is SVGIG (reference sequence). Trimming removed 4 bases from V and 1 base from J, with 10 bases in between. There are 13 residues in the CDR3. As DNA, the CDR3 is TGTGCCTGGATGTGGCGGAGGAACACTGAAGCTTTCTTT. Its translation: CAWMWRRNTEAFF. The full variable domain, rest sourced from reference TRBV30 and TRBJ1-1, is SQTIHQWPATLVQPVGSPLSLECTVEGTSNPNLYWYRQAAGRGLQLLFYSVGIGQISSEVPQNLSASRPQDRQFILSSKKLLLSDSGFYLCAWMWRRNTEAFFGQGTRLTVV.

CDR3 sequence (DNA): TGCGCCAGCAGCCGCGGTCCGGGGGTCCATGAGCAGTTCTTC. Translating it yields CASSRGPGVHEQFF. The chain links TRBV4-3 to TRBJ2-1; D may be TRBD2 (6 bases). Trimming pared 4 bases from V and 8 bases from J, leaving 15 bases between. Germline values: CDR1 LGHNA, CDR2 YSLEER. The CDR3 runs to 14 residues.

In DNA form, the CDR3 reads TGCGCCAGCAGCCAACTCGGACAGGGGTCTGTAAAACTGTTTTTT. This gives the protein CASSQLGQGSVKLFF. This rearrangement joins TRBV4-1 to TRBJ1-4, with 9 nucleotides matching TRBD1. Germline V gives CDR1 MGHRA, CDR2 YSYEKL. This CDR3 contains 15 residues. The V segment lost 2 bases and the J segment 10 bases; nucleotides outside the gene matches: 8.

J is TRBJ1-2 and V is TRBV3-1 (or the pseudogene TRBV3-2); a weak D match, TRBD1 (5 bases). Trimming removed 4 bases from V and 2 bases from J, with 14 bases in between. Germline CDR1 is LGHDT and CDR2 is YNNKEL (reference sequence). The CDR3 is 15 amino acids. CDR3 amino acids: CASSRGKGQNYGYTF. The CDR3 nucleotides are TGTGCCAGCAGCCGAGGAAAGGGGCAGAACTATGGCTACACCTTC.

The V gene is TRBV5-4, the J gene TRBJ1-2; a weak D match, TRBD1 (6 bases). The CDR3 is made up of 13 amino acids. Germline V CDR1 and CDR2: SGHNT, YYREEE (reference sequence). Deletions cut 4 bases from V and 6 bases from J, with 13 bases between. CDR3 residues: CASSHTGTNGYTF. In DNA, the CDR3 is TGTGCCAGCAGCCACACAGGGACTAATGGCTACACCTTC.

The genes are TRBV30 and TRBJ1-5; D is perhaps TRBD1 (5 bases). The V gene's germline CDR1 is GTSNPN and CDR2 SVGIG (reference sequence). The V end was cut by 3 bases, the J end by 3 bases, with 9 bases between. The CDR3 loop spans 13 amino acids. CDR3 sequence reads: CAWRQDNNQPQHF. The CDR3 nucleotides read TGTGCCTGGAGACAGGACAACAATCAGCCCCAGCATTTT.

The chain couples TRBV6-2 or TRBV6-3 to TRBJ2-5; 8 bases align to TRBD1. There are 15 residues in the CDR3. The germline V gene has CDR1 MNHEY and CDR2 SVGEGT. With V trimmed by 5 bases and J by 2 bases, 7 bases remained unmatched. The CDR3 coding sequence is TGTGCCAGCAGTCCCGGGACAGGCCGACAAGAGACCCAGTACTTC. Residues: CASSPGTGRQETQYF.

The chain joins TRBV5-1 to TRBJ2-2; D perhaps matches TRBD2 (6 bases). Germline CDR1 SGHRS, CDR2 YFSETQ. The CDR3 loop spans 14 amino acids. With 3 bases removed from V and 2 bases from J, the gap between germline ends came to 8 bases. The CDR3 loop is CASSSGLNTGELFF. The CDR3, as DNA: TGCGCCAGCAGCTCGGGACTTAACACCGGGGAGCTGTTTTTT.

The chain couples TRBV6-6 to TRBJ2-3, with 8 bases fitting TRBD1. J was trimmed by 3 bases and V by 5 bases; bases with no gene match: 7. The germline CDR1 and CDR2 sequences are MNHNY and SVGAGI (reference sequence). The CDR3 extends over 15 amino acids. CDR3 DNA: TGTGCCAGCAGTCCCGGACAGGGAAGTACAGATACGCAGTATTTT. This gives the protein CASSPGQGSTDTQYF.